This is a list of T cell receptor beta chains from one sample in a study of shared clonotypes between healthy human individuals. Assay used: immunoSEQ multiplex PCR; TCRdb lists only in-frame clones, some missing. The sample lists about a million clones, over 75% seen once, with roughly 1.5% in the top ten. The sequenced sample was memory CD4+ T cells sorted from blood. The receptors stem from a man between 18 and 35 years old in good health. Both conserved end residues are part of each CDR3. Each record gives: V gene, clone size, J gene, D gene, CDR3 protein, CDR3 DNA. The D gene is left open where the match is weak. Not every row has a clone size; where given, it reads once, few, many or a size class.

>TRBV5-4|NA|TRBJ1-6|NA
CASSSRGAGGSPLHF
TGTGCCAGCAGCTCCCGGGGAGCCGGGGGGTCACCCCTCCACTTT
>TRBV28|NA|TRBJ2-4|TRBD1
CASTAPGQGLSIQYF
TGTGCCAGCACCGCTCCGGGACAGGGCCTTAGCATTCAGTACTTC
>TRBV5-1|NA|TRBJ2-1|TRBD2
CASSFLGLADYNEQFF
TGCGCCAGCAGCTTTTTAGGACTAGCGGACTACAATGAGCAGTTCTTC
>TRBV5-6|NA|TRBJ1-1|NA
CASSLLGRANTEAFF
TGTGCCAGCAGCTTGCTGGGCAGGGCGAACACTGAAGCTTTCTTT
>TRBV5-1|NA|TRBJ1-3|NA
CASSGGGSGNTIYF
TGCGCCAGCAGCGGCGGGGGCTCTGGAAACACCATATATTTT
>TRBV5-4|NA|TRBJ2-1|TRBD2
CASSLALAGASSYNEQFF
TGTGCCAGCAGCTTGGCACTAGCGGGGGCCAGCTCCTACAATGAGCAGTTCTTC
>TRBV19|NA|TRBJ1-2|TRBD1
CASSIDGTGGAYTF
TGTGCCAGTAGTATAGATGGGACAGGGGGCGCCTACACCTTC
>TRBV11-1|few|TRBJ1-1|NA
CASIGITEAFF
TGTGCCAGCATTGGGATCACTGAAGCTTTCTTT
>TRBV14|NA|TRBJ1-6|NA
CASSQDPRGRGDNLSLHF
TGTGCCAGCAGCCAAGATCCCCGGGGCAGGGGAGATAATTTATCCCTCCACTTT
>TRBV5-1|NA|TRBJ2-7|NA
CASSLGETVHEQYF
TGCGCCAGCAGCTTGGGGGAGACGGTCCACGAGCAGTACTTC
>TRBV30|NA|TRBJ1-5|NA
CAWSVGEDQPQHF
TGTGCCTGGAGTGTCGGAGAAGATCAGCCCCAGCATTTT
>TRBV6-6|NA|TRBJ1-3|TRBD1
CASTDGQGSGNTIYF
TGTGCCAGCACCGATGGACAGGGCTCTGGAAACACCATATATTTT
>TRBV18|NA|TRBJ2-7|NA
CASSPGPEREQYF
TGTGCCAGCTCACCGGGCCCAGAGCGGGAGCAGTACTTC
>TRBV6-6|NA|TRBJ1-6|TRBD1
CASSLEGQGGSPLHF
TGTGCCAGCAGCCTAGAGGGACAGGGTGGTTCACCCCTCCACTTT
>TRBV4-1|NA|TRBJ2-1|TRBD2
CASSQERTSGRNNEQFF
TGCGCCAGCAGCCAGGAGAGGACTAGCGGGCGAAACAATGAGCAGTTCTTC
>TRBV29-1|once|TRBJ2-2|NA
CSVAGTGELFF
TGCAGCGTTGCGGGCACCGGGGAGCTGTTTTTT
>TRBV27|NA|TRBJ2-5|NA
CASSLSVGTFQETQYF
TGTGCCAGCAGTTTATCGGTGGGGACCTTCCAAGAGACCCAGTACTTC
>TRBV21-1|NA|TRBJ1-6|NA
CASSKEEFADSPLHF
TGTGCCAGCAGCAAAGAGGAATTTGCGGATTCACCCCTCCACTTT
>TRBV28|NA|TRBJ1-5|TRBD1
CASSNRDLRGSNQPQHF
TGTGCCAGCAGTAACCGGGACCTCAGGGGGAGCAATCAGCCCCAGCATTTT
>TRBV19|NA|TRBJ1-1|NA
CASSIRHANTEAFF
TGTGCCAGTAGTATTAGGCACGCGAACACTGAAGCTTTCTTT
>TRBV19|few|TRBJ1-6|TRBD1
CASRGTGTANSPLHF
TGTGCCAGTAGGGGAACCGGGACAGCCAATTCACCCCTCCACTTT
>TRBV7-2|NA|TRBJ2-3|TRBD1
CASSWGQITDTQYF
TGTGCCAGCAGCTGGGGACAGATCACAGATACGCAGTATTTT
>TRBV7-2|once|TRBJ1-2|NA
CASSSGTLRNYGYTF
TGTGCCAGCAGCTCGGGAACGCTGAGGAACTATGGCTACACCTTC
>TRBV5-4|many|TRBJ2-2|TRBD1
CASSLGQGVNTGELFF
TGTGCCAGCAGCTTGGGACAGGGGGTGAACACCGGGGAGCTGTTTTTT
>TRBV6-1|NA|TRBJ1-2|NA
CASSEGDTIYGYTF
TGTGCCAGCAGTGAAGGGGACACCATCTATGGCTACACCTTC
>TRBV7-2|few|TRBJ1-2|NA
CASTQGPLNYGYTF
TGTGCCAGCACCCAGGGGCCCCTTAACTATGGCTACACCTTC
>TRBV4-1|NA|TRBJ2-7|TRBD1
CASSPSGYTAVKGAHLYEQYF
TGCGCCAGCAGCCCCTCGGGTTATACAGCGGTCAAGGGGGCCCATCTCTACGAGCAGTACTTC
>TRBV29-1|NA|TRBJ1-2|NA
CSVDPDMGPYGYTF
TGCAGCGTTGACCCAGACATGGGCCCCTATGGCTACACCTTC
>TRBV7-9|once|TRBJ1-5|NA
CASSEAGAPYSNQPQHF
TGTGCCAGCAGCGAGGCGGGGGCTCCTTATAGCAATCAGCCCCAGCATTTT
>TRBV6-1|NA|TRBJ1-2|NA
CASSAIMTGLLNYGYTF
TGTGCCAGCAGTGCTATAATGACAGGACTCCTTAACTATGGCTACACCTTC
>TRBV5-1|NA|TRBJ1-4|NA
CASSLSTGKTEKLFF
TGCGCCAGCAGCCTATCGACAGGCAAAACCGAAAAACTGTTTTTT
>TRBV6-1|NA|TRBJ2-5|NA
CASSPWSEGTQYF
TGTGCCAGCAGTCCCTGGTCGGAGGGGACCCAGTACTTC
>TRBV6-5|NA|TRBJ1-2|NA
CASSAEFTYGYTF
TGTGCCAGCAGTGCCGAATTTACCTATGGCTACACCTTC
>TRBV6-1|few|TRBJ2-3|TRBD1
CASSERTGADTQYF
TGTGCCAGCAGTGAAAGGACAGGGGCAGATACGCAGTATTTT
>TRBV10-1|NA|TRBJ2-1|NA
CASSESGSWGNEQFF
TGCGCCAGCAGTGAGTCCGGGTCGTGGGGCAATGAGCAGTTCTTC
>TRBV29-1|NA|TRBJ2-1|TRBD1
CSAALPGTGGFHEQFF
TGCAGCGCTGCGCTCCCCGGGACAGGGGGCTTCCATGAGCAGTTCTTC
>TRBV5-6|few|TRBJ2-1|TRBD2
CASSLGGLAAYNEQFF
TGTGCCAGCAGCTTGGGAGGACTAGCGGCCTACAATGAGCAGTTCTTC
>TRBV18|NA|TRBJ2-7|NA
CASSPREDSYEQYF
TGTGCCAGCTCACCACGGGAAGACTCCTACGAGCAGTACTTC
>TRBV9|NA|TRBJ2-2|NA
CASRKGDTGELFF
TGTGCCAGCAGGAAAGGGGACACCGGGGAGCTGTTTTTT
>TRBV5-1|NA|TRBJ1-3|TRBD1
CASSQDRSSGNTIYF
TGCGCCAGCAGCCAGGACAGGAGCTCTGGAAACACCATATATTTT
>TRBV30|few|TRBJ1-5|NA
CAWSEGLLGPQHF
TGTGCCTGGAGTGAAGGGCTTTTAGGGCCCCAGCATTTT
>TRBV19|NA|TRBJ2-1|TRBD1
CASSRYWQGAPLVGSYNEQFF
TGTGCCAGTAGTAGATACTGGCAGGGGGCGCCGTTGGTTGGGTCCTACAATGAGCAGTTCTTC
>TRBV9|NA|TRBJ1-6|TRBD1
CASSVATDRPNSPLHF
TGTGCCAGCAGCGTAGCTACGGACAGGCCGAATTCACCCCTCCACTTT
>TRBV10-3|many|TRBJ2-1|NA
CAIRAGRDVRDEQFF
TGTGCCATCAGGGCGGGGCGGGACGTTCGGGATGAGCAGTTCTTC
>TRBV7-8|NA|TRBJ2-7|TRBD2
CASSLTSGSVYEQYF
TGTGCCAGCAGCCTCACTAGCGGGAGCGTCTACGAGCAGTACTTC
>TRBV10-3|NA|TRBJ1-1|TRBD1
CAIREGQENTEAFF
TGTGCCATCAGAGAGGGACAGGAGAACACTGAAGCTTTCTTT
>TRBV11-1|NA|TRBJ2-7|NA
CASSLASVRGRYEQYF
TGTGCCAGCAGCTTAGCGTCGGTCAGGGGAAGGTACGAGCAGTACTTC
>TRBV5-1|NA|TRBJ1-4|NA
CASSATGTSEKLFF
TGCGCCAGCAGCGCAACAGGGACGAGCGAAAAACTGTTTTTT
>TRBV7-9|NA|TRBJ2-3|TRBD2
CASSQGTSGPADTQYF
TGTGCCAGCAGCCAGGGAACTAGCGGGCCCGCCGATACGCAGTATTTT
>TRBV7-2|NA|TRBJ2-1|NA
CASSLLSGSTEQFF
TGTGCCAGCAGCTTATTGTCCGGGTCGACCGAGCAGTTCTTC
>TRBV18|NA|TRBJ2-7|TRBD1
CASSPGQGGVQYF
TGTGCCAGCTCACCCGGACAGGGAGGTGTGCAGTACTTC
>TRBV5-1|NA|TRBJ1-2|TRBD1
CASRTGDSYGYTF
TGCGCCAGCCGGACAGGCGACAGCTATGGCTACACCTTC
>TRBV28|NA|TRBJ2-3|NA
CASIEGGQTDTQYF
TGTGCCAGCATAGAAGGGGGGCAAACAGATACGCAGTATTTT
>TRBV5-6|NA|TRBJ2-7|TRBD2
CASSFSGSSHEQYF
TGTGCCAGCAGCTTTAGCGGGAGCTCCCACGAGCAGTACTTC